This T cell receptor (beta chain) emerged from a study of T cells in tuberculosis. Whole-study context: This South African cohort compared adolescents with or without latent tuberculosis against adults with active tuberculosis. General study points: Active tuberculosis patients had shorter CDR3-alpha; the beta difference was nonsignificant. Using the GMM-specific repertoire gave around 87% accuracy versus roughly 68% with motifs.

This clone was counted a single time. Its antigen is as yet unknown. This CDR3 is built from 15 residues. CDR1 SGHDT and CDR2 YYEEEE come from the germline V gene. Deletions cut 0 bases from V and 0 bases from J, with 9 bases between. Clones were sequenced by immunoSEQ multiplex PCR, and TCRdb holds only the in-frame ones, with some missing. In the table there are 37,000 or so clones, around 93% of which are singletons. Adolescents were screened for latent TB by skin test and IGRA. This receptor was obtained from a donor aged 10-29 years with latent tuberculosis or without tuberculosis infection. Some clones in this sample may be carry-over from other donors' samples. This chain uses TRBV5-6 with TRBJ1-2; D is possibly TRBD1 (5 bases). The sample comprised PBMCs. The CDR3, as DNA: TGTGCCAGCAGCTTGGGGGGCCCAGCTAACTATGGCTACACCTTC. It translates to CASSLGGPANYGYTF.